Below are 30 T cell receptor beta chains sequenced from a single sample in a study of blood T cell repertoires in COVID-19. This table comes from immunoSEQ multiplex PCR, and its TCRdb copy is limited to in-frame clones, with some not included. The sample shows about 400,000 clones, approximately 86% of them seen only once. The sample comprised peripheral blood. The origin of the receptors is a human donor in a cohort sampled during active COVID-19.

Worth noting for this clone: The same CDR3 arises from other DNA sequences in this sample as well. The J gene is TRBJ2-2, the V gene TRBV19; D call uncertain. V lost 1 base and J lost 1, with 4 bases in between. CDR3 length equals 14 residues. Germline values: CDR1 LNHDA, CDR2 SQIVND (reference sequence). CDR3 DNA sequence: TGTGCCAGTAGTATAGGACAGAACACCGGGGAGCTGTTTTTT. As protein: CASSIGQNTGELFF.

The V call is TRBV2, the J call TRBJ1-1, with TRBD1 as a possible D gene (6 bases). The CDR3 is 12 residues long. The ends were cut back, 7 bases at V and 6 bases at J, with 12 bases in the middle. CDR1 SNHLY and CDR2 FYNNEI come from the germline V gene. This CDR3 reads CASTISGAEAFF. CDR3 coding DNA: TGTGCCAGCACGATTTCAGGGGCTGAAGCTTTCTTT.

This clone was seen once. The genes are TRBV27 and TRBJ2-1, with 13 bases identical to TRBD2. Germline V gene data show CDR1 as MNHEY and CDR2 as SMNVEV (reference sequence). V shed 3 bases, J shed 2 bases, and the junction held 4 bases outside the gene matches. This CDR3 comprises 17 residues. CDR3 region: CASSFLTSGGPYNEQFF. The CDR3 bases are TGTGCCAGCAGTTTTCTGACTAGCGGGGGGCCCTACAATGAGCAGTTCTTC.

This clone was counted only a few times. The rearrangement uses TRBV7-8 and TRBJ1-6; possible D gene TRBD1, 6 bases. The CDR3 is 13 residues long. The V gene lost 5 bases and the J gene lost 7 bases, with 9 bases spanning the gap. Germline V gives CDR1 SGHVS, CDR2 FQNEAQ. This chain's CDR3 is CASSRGKNSPLHF. CDR3 in DNA: TGTGCCAGCAGCAGGGGGAAGAATTCACCCCTCCACTTT.

The chain uses TRBV4-2 and TRBJ2-5; tentative D call: TRBD2 (5 bases). Germline V lookup: CDR1 LGHNA, CDR2 YNFKEQ. The CDR3 extends over 14 amino acids. Deletions cut 1 base from V and 5 bases from J, with 11 bases between. CDR3 residues: CASSQAAGWETQYF. The CDR3 bases are TGTGCCAGCAGCCAAGCCGCGGGCTGGGAGACCCAGTACTTC.

The rearrangement uses TRBV18 and TRBJ1-1, with TRBD1 matching 7 bases. The CDR3 loop spans 16 amino acids. CDR1 and CDR2 from the germline V gene are KGHSH and LQKENI. V dropped 2 bases and J dropped 1; count of bases not matched to a gene: 7. CDR3 protein: CASSPKLRQGNTEAFF. CDR3 nucleotides: TGTGCCAGCTCACCAAAGTTGAGACAGGGGAACACTGAAGCTTTCTTT.

This chain's CDR3 is CASSELSPNSPLHF. CDR3 coding DNA: TGTGCCAGCAGTGAGTTGAGCCCGAATTCACCCCTCCACTTT. The chain employs TRBV6-1 and TRBJ1-6; D remains unclear. This CDR3 contains 14 residues. Trimming took 3 bases from V and 7 from J, leaving 10 bases between them. The germline V gene has CDR1 MNHNS and CDR2 SASEGT.

This chain links TRBV24-1 with TRBJ2-1; TRBD2 aligns across 9 bases. Trimming took 5 bases from V and 5 from J; bases not matched to a gene: 9. The germline V gene encodes CDR1 KGHDR and CDR2 SFDVKD. This CDR3 has 16 amino acids. Written as DNA, the CDR3 is TGTGCCACCAGTGGAGGGCATAGCGGGAGAGACAATGAGCAGTTCTTC. Its translation is CATSGGHSGRDNEQFF.

The chain is built from TRBV6-6 and TRBJ2-7, with TRBD2 identical over 14 bases. In germline, CDR1 is MNHNY, CDR2 SVGAGI (reference sequence). The CDR3 length is 17 residues. The junction had 13 bases not matched to a gene; V was cut back by 5 bases and J by 7 bases. The CDR3 is CASSPGLAGGPTDEQYF. In nucleotides, the CDR3 is TGTGCCAGCAGTCCCGGACTAGCGGGAGGCCCAACCGATGAGCAGTACTTC.

This sequence joins TRBV6-6 and TRBJ2-7, with D perhaps TRBD2 (6 bases). Deletions cut 8 bases from V and 3 bases from J, with 17 bases between. The CDR3 covers 14 residues. Germline CDR1 is MNHNY and CDR2 is SVGAGI (reference sequence). CDR3: CASQDRGFSYEQYF. In DNA form, the CDR3 reads TGTGCCAGCCAGGACCGGGGGTTTAGCTACGAGCAGTACTTC.

The sample holds a few counts of this clone. V is TRBV30 and J is TRBJ2-1; 9 nucleotides align to TRBD2. There are 14 residues in the CDR3. V gave up 6 bases and J gave up 3 bases; unmatched junction bases: 6. Germline CDR1 GTSNPN, CDR2 SVGIG (reference sequence). The CDR3 coding sequence is TGTGCCTGCTCGCGGGGGGGCCACTACAATGAGCAGTTCTTC. This translates into CACSRGGHYNEQFF.

The CDR3 DNA follows: TGTGCCAGCAGTTACTCCACCCCGGTGGGCGGTGGGAGGCAGTTCTTC. Its translation is CASSYSTPVGGGRQFF. This chain joins TRBV6-5 and TRBJ2-1; tentatively, D is TRBD2 (5 bases). CDR1 is MNHEY, CDR2 SVGAGI, per germline. Trimming removed 0 bases at V and 12 bases at J, with 21 bases between. The CDR3 is 16 amino acids.

This clone came up once. The gene calls are TRBV30 and TRBJ1-3; TRBD1 matches at 9 bases. Germline V gene sequence: CDR1 GTSNPN, CDR2 SVGIG (reference sequence). Losses at the gene ends were 3 bases for V and 4 bases for J; bases not matched to a gene: 10. This CDR3 is 16 amino acids long. The CDR3 sequence: CAWRVPGQGSGNTIYF. The CDR3, as DNA: TGTGCCTGGAGGGTTCCCGGACAGGGGTCCGGAAACACCATATATTTT.

This chain links TRBV4-1 with TRBJ1-5, with TRBD1 matching 7 bases. Germline CDR1 is MGHRA and CDR2 is YSYEKL. V was clipped by 2 bases and J by 6 bases; unmatched bases: 4. The CDR3 contains 14 residues. CDR3 amino acids: CASSQHDRAQPQHF. Written as DNA, the CDR3 is TGCGCCAGCAGCCAACACGACAGGGCTCAGCCCCAGCATTTT.

The J gene is TRBJ1-1, the V gene TRBV30; D unresolved. This CDR3 region has 13 residues. Looked up from germline, CDR1 is GTSNPN and CDR2 is SVGIG (reference sequence). The V end was cut by 1 base, the J end by 0 bases, with 6 bases between. This chain's CDR3 is CAWSGDMNTEAFF. The CDR3 DNA sequence: TGTGCCTGGAGTGGAGATATGAACACTGAAGCTTTCTTT.

The CDR3 region has the DNA TGTGCCAGCAGCCTTACAGGGAGGGCCTACAATGAGCAGTTCTTC. Protein sequence: CASSLTGRAYNEQFF. The chain combines TRBV3-1 (or the pseudogene TRBV3-2) with TRBJ2-1; D might be TRBD2 (7 bases). CDR3 size: 15 residues. Germline values: CDR1 LGHDT, CDR2 YNNKEL (reference sequence). V was clipped by 4 bases and J by 2 bases, with 12 bases between them.

The J gene is TRBJ1-4, the V gene TRBV19; D unclear. The V and J ends lost 3 bases and 8 bases respectively, with 10 bases between them. The germline V gene has CDR1 LNHDA and CDR2 SQIVND (reference sequence). CDR3 length: 13 amino acids. The CDR3 spells CASSMRAQEKLFF. DNA of the CDR3: TGTGCCAGTAGTATGAGGGCGCAAGAAAAACTGTTTTTT.

V and J are TRBV2 and TRBJ1-4; D unresolved. CDR1 is SNHLY and CDR2 is FYNNEI in the germline V gene. The CDR3 contains 12 residues. Between the trimmed V and J ends, which lost 6 bases and 8 bases, there was a span of 10 bases. Here the CDR3 reads CASRVTREKLFF. CDR3 bases: TGTGCCAGCAGAGTGACGAGGGAAAAACTGTTTTTT.

The chain couples TRBV4-2 to TRBJ1-1, with TRBD1 identical over 12 bases. J was trimmed by 5 bases and V by 2 bases; bases with no gene match: 3. CDR1 LGHNA and CDR2 YNFKEQ come from the germline V gene. The CDR3 is 15 residues long. The CDR3 reads CASSQPGQGATEAFF. CDR3 DNA sequence: TGTGCCAGCAGCCAACCGGGACAGGGGGCGACTGAAGCTTTCTTT.

There are a few counts of this clone. The genes are TRBV7-9 and TRBJ1-4; TRBD1 is a possible D gene (6 bases). The germline V gene encodes CDR1 SEHNR and CDR2 FQNEAQ (reference sequence). V lost 11 bases and J 0 bases, leaving 10 bases between the germline ends. This CDR3 region has 13 residues. This CDR3 is CAGGQSTNEKLFF. DNA for the CDR3: TGTGCCGGCGGACAGTCAACTAATGAAAAACTGTTTTTT.

This rearrangement joins TRBV20-1 to TRBJ2-1; 7 nucleotides agree with TRBD1. The CDR3 runs 16 residues. The germline CDR1 and CDR2 sequences are DFQATT and SNEGSKA (reference sequence). V shed 3 bases, J shed 3 bases, and the junction held 11 bases outside the gene matches. The CDR3 sequence: CSASQGGQPLYNEQFF. CDR3 sequence (DNA): TGCAGTGCTAGTCAAGGGGGCCAACCACTCTACAATGAGCAGTTCTTC.

This clone was seen only a few times. The rearrangement links TRBV4-1 to TRBJ1-4, with D hard to call. Germline V gives CDR1 MGHRA, CDR2 YSYEKL. The CDR3 is 16 residues long. The ends were cut back, 3 bases at V and 0 bases at J, with 11 bases in the middle. CDR3 sequence: CASSHPRSSTNEKLFF. The DNA of the CDR3 is TGCGCCAGCAGCCACCCTCGTAGCTCAACTAATGAAAAACTGTTTTTT.

The V and J genes are TRBV28 and TRBJ2-7; TRBD1 matches at 9 bases. The CDR3 has 16 amino acids. Germline V gene lookup returns CDR1 MDHEN and CDR2 SYDVKM. The V segment lost 5 bases and the J segment 5 bases; nucleotides outside the gene matches: 13. CDR3 DNA sequence: TGTGCCAGCAGTCCCGGACAGGGGCCCTCCCTGGACGAGCAGTACTTC. This codes for CASSPGQGPSLDEQYF.

This sequence joins TRBV2 and TRBJ2-1, with TRBD2 identical over 8 bases. Germline V CDR1 and CDR2: SNHLY, FYNNEI. V shed 6 bases, J shed 10 bases, and the junction held 14 bases outside the gene matches. CDR3 length: 15 amino acids. The CDR3: CASRAERESQSEQFF. CDR3 DNA: TGTGCCAGCAGAGCGGAGCGGGAGTCTCAAAGCGAGCAGTTCTTC.

J is TRBJ2-5 and V is TRBV3-1 (or the pseudogene TRBV3-2); 16 nucleotides match TRBD2. V shed 0 bases and J 6 bases; nucleotides not matched to a gene: 22. This CDR3 spans 23 amino acids. The germline V gene has CDR1 LGHDT and CDR2 YNNKEL (reference sequence). CDR3 amino acids: CASSQEMVGTSGGASGRIQTQYF. The CDR3, as DNA: TGTGCCAGCAGCCAAGAGATGGTTGGGACTAGCGGGGGGGCCTCAGGGCGCATCCAGACCCAGTACTTC.

V usage is TRBV5-1 and J usage is TRBJ1-1; D gene unclear. The CDR3 extends over 16 amino acids. V shed 1 base and J shed 3 bases, with 16 bases lying between them. Germline loops: CDR1 SGHRS, CDR2 YFSETQ. This chain's CDR3 is CASSLSRTSWDTEAFF. The CDR3 DNA reads as TGCGCCAGCAGCTTGTCTCGGACTTCATGGGACACTGAAGCTTTCTTT.

The V and J genes are TRBV19 and TRBJ2-7; 7 nucleotides agree with TRBD1. Germline CDR1 reads LNHDA; CDR2 reads SQIVND (reference sequence). This CDR3 contains 15 residues. The J segment lost 2 bases and the V segment lost 7 bases, leaving 11 bases of the junction unmatched. The chain's CDR3 is CASKRQGTAAYEQYF. The CDR3 DNA sequence: TGTGCCAGTAAACGACAGGGAACCGCCGCCTACGAGCAGTACTTC. Together with reference TRBV19 and TRBJ2-7, the CDR3 gives the full variable domain: DGGITQSPKYLFRKEGQNVTLSCEQNLNHDAMYWYRQDPGQGLRLIYYSQIVNDFQKGDIAEGYSVSREKKESFPLTVTSAQKNPTAFYLCASKRQGTAAYEQYFGPGTRLTVT.

The chain employs TRBV5-1 and TRBJ2-1; 7 bases match TRBD2. The germline V gene has CDR1 SGHRS and CDR2 YFSETQ. The CDR3 has 17 amino acids. With 0 bases clipped from V and 3 bases from J, the junction kept 9 bases outside the gene matches. The CDR3 DNA sequence: TGCGCCAGCAGCTTGGGGCGGCCGCTAGCGGACTACAATGAGCAGTTCTTC. The encoded protein is CASSLGRPLADYNEQFF.

This clone has only a few counts. The V gene is TRBV10-3, the J gene TRBJ2-7; TRBD1 agrees at 11 bases. Germline V gene sequence: CDR1 ENHRY, CDR2 SYGVKD. The CDR3 sequence is 14 residues long. Unmatched junction bases numbered 8, after V lost 6 bases and J lost 7 bases. CDR3 sequence: CAIRRDRGTEEQYF. The CDR3, as DNA: TGTGCCATCAGGAGGGACAGGGGGACAGAGGAGCAGTACTTC.

This chain connects TRBV20-1 to TRBJ2-1; D unresolved. The V and J ends lost 5 bases and 7 bases respectively, with 9 bases between them. Germline CDR1 is DFQATT and CDR2 is SNEGSKA (reference sequence). This CDR3 spans 11 amino acids. Here the CDR3 DNA reads TGCAGTGCTGAGGATTATAATGAGCAGTTCTTC. This sequence encodes CSAEDYNEQFF.